Listed below are T cell receptor beta chains from one sample, sequenced in a study of regulatory T cells in long-lasting Graves disease. TCRdb reprocessed the multiplex PCR reads with MiXCR, giving one entry per CDR3 protein. In the table there are 300,000 to 400,000 distinct CDR3 sequences, about 20% of which are singletons. Specimen: peripheral blood mononuclear cells (PBMCs), collected when the disease was refractory, from a patient treated with antithyroid drugs. The receptors originated from a female donor with Graves disease. CDR3s include the opening cysteine and the closing phenylalanine or tryptophan. The D gene is left open where the match is weak. Clone sizes are given selectively: once, few, many, or a class where the clone is expanded.

j_call cdr3_length clone_size d_call v_call cdr3_nt cdr3_aa
TRBJ2-7 16 many NA TRBV28 TGTGCCAGCAGTTTAGGGTTCGGGGGAGTAACCTACGAGCAGTACTTC CASSLGFGGVTYEQYF
TRBJ2-5 13 many TRBD1 TRBV6-1 TGTGCCAACAACACCGACAGGGGTGAGACCCAGTACTTC CANNTDRGETQYF
TRBJ1-5 17 NA TRBD1 TRBV9 TGTGCCAGCAGACTTCCGGGACAGGGAGGAGGCGATCAGCCCCAGCATTTT CASRLPGQGGGDQPQHF
TRBJ2-5 13 many TRBD2 TRBV20-1 TGCAGTGCTCGGGGACTAGCGGAAGAGACCCAGTACTTC CSARGLAEETQYF
TRBJ2-7 15 many NA TRBV10-3 TGTGCCATCTCTTCGGCCGGGACGGCTTCCTACGAGCAGTACTTC CAISSAGTASYEQYF
TRBJ1-1 13 few TRBD1 TRBV12-3/TRBV12-4 TGTGCCAGCAGATTCTCCCGACAGGGTGAAGCTTTCTTT CASRFSRQGEAFF
TRBJ2-7 14 NA NA TRBV12-3/TRBV12-4 TGTGCCAGCAGTTTAGTGGGCTCAGGCTACGAGCAGTACTTC CASSLVGSGYEQYF
TRBJ2-2 15 few NA TRBV2 TGTGCCAGCAGTGAACAGGCTACTAACACCGGGGAGCTGTTTTTT CASSEQATNTGELFF
TRBJ2-5 17 many TRBD2 TRBV12-3/TRBV12-4 TGTGCCAGCAGTTTAGAGACTAGCGGGGGGAGGAAAGAGACCCAGTACTTC CASSLETSGGRKETQYF
TRBJ2-2 16 few TRBD2 TRBV6-2/TRBV6-3 TGTGCCAGCAGTTACCGGACTAGCGGGGGGAAAGGGGAGCTGTTTTTT CASSYRTSGGKGELFF
TRBJ2-3 14 few TRBD1 TRBV6-1 TGTGCCAGCAGTCCGGACAGGGACACAGATACGCAGTATTTT CASSPDRDTDTQYF
TRBJ2-7 13 many TRBD1 TRBV12-3/TRBV12-4 TGTGCCAGCAGTTACAGGGGACCCTACGAGCAGTACTTC CASSYRGPYEQYF
TRBJ2-7 13 few NA TRBV24-1 TGTGCCACCAGTGATTCACGATACAGGGAGCAGTACTTC CATSDSRYREQYF
TRBJ2-2 16 many TRBD2 TRBV7-2 TGTGCCAGCAGCTTAGATAGCGGGGGGCCCCCTGGGGAGCTGTTTTTT CASSLDSGGPPGELFF
TRBJ2-2 14 few NA TRBV2 TGTGCCAGTCGAGGAGGGTCGAACACCGGGGAGCTGTTTTTT CASRGGSNTGELFF
TRBJ2-1 13 few NA TRBV28 TGTGCCAACACCGGGAGCTCCTACAATGAGCAGTTCTTC CANTGSSYNEQFF
TRBJ1-2 18 NA TRBD1 TRBV13 TGTGCCAGCAGCCCCACCGGACAGGGGAGATATGGAAACTATGGCTACACCTTC CASSPTGQGRYGNYGYTF
TRBJ1-6 15 few TRBD1 TRBV6-1 TGTGCCAGCAGACCTTCGACAGGGGGCCGGTCACCCCTCCACTTT CASRPSTGGRSPLHF
TRBJ2-7 16 NA NA TRBV7-8 TGTGCCAGCAGCTTAAAGCCTCCGGGACAAACGTGGGAGCAGTACTTC CASSLKPPGQTWEQYF
TRBJ1-6 14 NA NA TRBV7-2 TGTGCCAGCAGCTCCCGGGACGGTGGTGGGGCCCTCCACTTT CASSSRDGGGALHF
TRBJ2-7 14 few NA TRBV24-1 TGTGCCACCAGTGACACCGGGACTTCCTACGAGCAGTACTTC CATSDTGTSYEQYF
TRBJ2-2 17 NA TRBD1 TRBV24-1 TGTGCCACCAGCAGCTCACCCGGGACAGGGGACGCCGGGGAGCTGTTTTTT CATSSSPGTGDAGELFF
TRBJ2-5 11 many NA TRBV27 TGTGCCAGCAGTTTAGGGGGACTCCTCTTTTTC CASSLGGLLFF
TRBJ1-4 13 NA NA TRBV28 TGTGCCAGCATTGGGGGGGCGTATGAAAAACTGTTTTTT CASIGGAYEKLFF
TRBJ1-5 16 few NA TRBV4-1 TGCGCCAGCAGCCAAGTGAGGGGACATAGGGGTCAGCCCCAGCATTTT CASSQVRGHRGQPQHF
TRBJ2-7 16 many NA TRBV10-3 TGTGCCATCAGTGAGTCGAAGGGGACAATCTCCTACGAGCAGTACTTC CAISESKGTISYEQYF
TRBJ2-7 15 many NA TRBV3-1 TGTGCCAGCAGCCCAGCCCGCCGGAATTCCTACGAGCAGTACTTC CASSPARRNSYEQYF
TRBJ1-1 13 many TRBD1 TRBV6-1 TGTGCCAGCAAATTCGACAGGGGCACTGAAGCTTTCTTT CASKFDRGTEAFF
TRBJ2-7 14 NA NA TRBV20-1 TGCAGTGCTAGGTTAGACAGTTCTCGTATGGGGCAGTACTTC CSARLDSSRMGQYF
TRBJ2-5 13 many NA TRBV28 TGTGCCAGCAGTTATAGGGGATCAGGGACCCAGTACTTC CASSYRGSGTQYF
TRBJ2-7 15 many TRBD2 TRBV6-1 TGTGCCAGCAGCACGATAGCGGGCAGCTCCTACGAGCAGTACTTC CASSTIAGSSYEQYF
TRBJ1-6 15 many NA TRBV20-1 TGCAGTGCTAGAGTAGGACCCCGAATGGATTCACCCCTCCACTTT CSARVGPRMDSPLHF
TRBJ1-1 14 many NA TRBV2 TGTGCCAGCAAGATGGACAGTATGAACACTGAAGCTTTCTTT CASKMDSMNTEAFF
TRBJ1-4 15 many TRBD1 TRBV7-9 TGTGCCAGCAGCCTCTACCCCGACAGGGCGGAAAAACTGTTTTTT CASSLYPDRAEKLFF
TRBJ1-1 13 many NA TRBV11-2 TGTGCCAGCGAAAGACCAATGAACACTGAAGCTTTCTTT CASERPMNTEAFF
TRBJ2-7 15 many NA TRBV11-1 TGTGCCAGCAGCTTGACGTTAGGGGGAGCCGGCGAGCAGTACTTC CASSLTLGGAGEQYF
TRBJ2-7 14 many NA TRBV11-3 TGTGCCAGCAGCTACTGGGGGCAGACTCACGAGCAGTACTTC CASSYWGQTHEQYF
TRBJ1-6 13 few NA TRBV3-1 TGTGCCAGCAGCGGAGGGGATAATTCACCCCTCCACTTT CASSGGDNSPLHF
TRBJ2-2 16 many NA TRBV12-3/TRBV12-4 TGTGCCAGCAGAAGAACCAGGGGAGGGAACACCGGGGAGCTGTTTTTT CASRRTRGGNTGELFF
TRBJ2-7 15 many NA TRBV11-2 TGTGCCAGCAGCGTGGCTTTTGGGCCCTCCTACGAGCAGTACTTC CASSVAFGPSYEQYF
TRBJ2-7 15 few TRBD2 TRBV6-1 TGTGCCAGCAGCCGTAGCGGGAGTTCATCCTACGAGCAGTACTTC CASSRSGSSSYEQYF
TRBJ2-1 13 few NA TRBV11-1 TGTGCCAGCAGCTTAATAGGCCGGGATGAGCAGTTCTTC CASSLIGRDEQFF
TRBJ2-7 17 many TRBD1 TRBV15 TGTGCCACCAGCAGAGCTCCCGTCGGGACAGGGGAGTACGAGCAGTACTTC CATSRAPVGTGEYEQYF
TRBJ1-3 14 many NA TRBV7-9 TGTGCCAGCAGCTTATCAACCTCTGGAAACACCATATATTTT CASSLSTSGNTIYF
TRBJ1-4 17 many TRBD1 TRBV6-1 TGTGCCAGCAGGGTCCCCAGTAGACAGGGGCCATCCGAAAAACTGTTTTTT CASRVPSRQGPSEKLFF